This T cell receptor beta chain came from a study of long-term antiretroviral therapy in people with HIV. Study results and limitations: Pre-ART expanded TRB clones stayed dominant throughout, though often decreasing after ART. HIV repertoire CDR3 lengths ranged less widely than those of controls. With ART, diversity went up but was still lower than in transplant donor controls. In the period from the mid-2000s to the late 2010s, blood was collected, possibly under older ART regimens.

immunoSEQ v3.0 was run at survey level. TCRdb's copy holds only in-frame clones and misses some; the assay was immunoSEQ multiplex PCR. The sample contains tens of thousands of clones, roughly 80% of which appear only once. This clone was observed a few times. Its antigen is as yet unknown. This specimen consisted of unsorted PBMCs, obtained 1 year after starting antiretroviral therapy. This clonotype was sampled from a man in his late teens or twenties with HIV.

The CDR3 loop is CASTTPGGVYEQYF. The CDR3 region has the DNA TGTGCCAGCACCACTCCGGGGGGGGTCTACGAGCAGTACTTC. J is TRBJ2-7 and V is TRBV2; 8 bases agree with TRBD2. The CDR3 runs 14 residues. The germline gives CDR1 SNHLY, CDR2 FYNNEI. The ends lost 7 bases at V and 3 bases at J; junction bases unmatched: 8.